This T cell receptor beta chain appears in the sequencing data of a study of blood T cell repertoires in COVID-19. Study context: PBMCs, B-cell-depleted T cells, or T cells provided the cDNA or gDNA that made up the material.

Individuals drawn from approximately 26 US areas were about 18 to 90 years old. Among Cohort 3 donors, those recovered had two negative PCRs, clearance, or symptom resolution. Data came from immunoSEQ multiplex PCR; TCRdb stores just in-frame clones and leaves some out. Here the sample spans about 390,000 clones, about 83% being singletons. The CDR3 consists of 11 residues. Looked up from germline, CDR1 is KGHSH and CDR2 is LQKENI. Trimming took 8 bases from V and 5 from J, leaving 9 bases between them. This sequence joins TRBV18 and TRBJ2-5, with D unresolved. Sequenced input: PBMCs or T cells enriched from blood (not recorded which). This sequence was found in a woman aged 45 to 65 who had recovered from COVID-19. This CDR3 is CASRTGETQYF. CDR3 DNA: TGTGCCAGCCGCACCGGTGAGACCCAGTACTTC.